This T cell receptor beta chain was recovered during a study of T cells in tumors after PD-1 blockade. Study at large: Patients had no prior checkpoint blockade, systemic immunosuppressants, or anti-cancer therapy within 4 weeks. Some patients also took daily vismodegib 150 mg during anti-PD-1 treatment. Peripheral blood samples averaged around 40,000 unique clonotypes and about 110,000 templates.

Judged by abundance, this clone is medium-sized. What it binds is not known. General study points: Peripheral recruitment is suggested, as some novel exhausted tumor clones were in pre-treatment blood.

The assay was immunoSEQ multiplex PCR, and TCRdb's table has in-frame clones only and misses some. This sample has approximately 19,000 clones; about 84% occur once, and the top ten carry about a quarter. Trimming removed 1 base at V and 0 bases at J, with 11 bases between. The CDR3 length is 16 residues. From germline, CDR1 is SGHDT and CDR2 YYEEEE. Specimen: PBMCs, collected after anti-PD-1 therapy. V usage is TRBV5-6 and J usage is TRBJ1-3, with D perhaps matching TRBD1 (6 bases). The TCR originated in a human donor with advanced basal cell or squamous cell carcinoma (not recorded which). CDR3 amino acids: CASSLTGTPSGNTIYF. CDR3 bases: TGTGCCAGCAGCTTGACAGGGACCCCCTCTGGAAACACCATATATTTT.